These 17 T cell receptor beta chains came from one sample sequenced in a study of T-cell memory formation after mild COVID-19. TCRdb used MiXCR to reprocess the 5' RACE reads, holding one entry per CDR3 protein. The repertoire consists of around 320,000 distinct CDR3 sequences, with 25% to 30% occurring once and the leading ten covering approximately 13%. The sequenced material came from PBMCs or a T cell subset sorted from them (not recorded which). These receptors all stem from an adult woman who had mild COVID-19 (a few samples of this study predate the infection). Cell type and time point are not known.

This clonotype was detected only once. The rearrangement links TRBV27 to TRBJ1-1; D might be TRBD1 (5 bases). V lost 6 bases and J 11 bases, leaving 13 bases between the germline ends. The CDR3 spans 11 residues. CDR1 MNHEY and CDR2 SMNVEV come from the germline V gene (reference sequence). CDR3: CASSRGTRAFF. The CDR3 DNA sequence: TGTGCCAGCAGCCGCGGGACCCGGGCTTTCTTT.

The chain has TRBV7-9 and TRBJ1-2; TRBD1 aligns across 7 bases. V was pared by 4 bases and J by 5 bases, with 4 bases of the junction left unmatched. Per germline, CDR1 SEHNR and CDR2 FQNEAQ (reference sequence). The CDR3 is 13 residues long. CDR3 loop: CASSSEQGYGYTF. CDR3 nucleotide sequence: TGTGCCAGCAGCTCAGAACAGGGGTATGGCTACACCTTC.

V usage is TRBV10-3 and J usage is TRBJ2-5, with no clear D. V lost 10 bases and J 2 bases, leaving 17 bases between the germline ends. This CDR3 region has 14 residues. Looked up from germline, CDR1 is ENHRY and CDR2 is SYGVKD. The CDR3, as DNA: TGTGCCACCTGTAAGGGCGCCCTACAAGAGACCCAGTACTTC. Translation gives CATCKGALQETQYF.

The chain has TRBV5-1 and TRBJ1-1; 9 bases match TRBD1. The CDR3 spans 12 residues. The junction had 2 bases not matched to a gene; V was cut back by 3 bases and J by 8 bases. CDR1 SGHRS and CDR2 YFSETQ come from the germline V gene. The CDR3 loop reads CASSSGQGEAFF. Here the CDR3 DNA reads TGCGCCAGCAGCTCCGGACAGGGGGAAGCTTTCTTT.

The chain couples TRBV7-9 to TRBJ2-5; perhaps TRBD1 as D (5 bases). The CDR3 totals 15 residues. Germline-derived CDR1 and CDR2 are SEHNR and FQNEAQ (reference sequence). The ends were cut back, 5 bases at V and 5 bases at J, with 18 bases in the middle. CDR3 sequence (DNA): TGTGCCAGCAGCCCGATACAGGTGGCTGGGGAGACCCAGTACTTC. Its translation: CASSPIQVAGETQYF. The whole variable domain, filled in from reference TRBV7-9 and TRBJ2-5, reads DTGVSQNPRHKITKRGQNVTFRCDPISEHNRLYWYRQTLGQGPEFLTYFQNEAQLEKSRLLSDRFSAERPKGSFSTLEIQRTEQGDSAMYLCASSPIQVAGETQYFGPGTRLLVL.

The rearrangement uses TRBV18 and TRBJ1-6; 7 bases are a match to TRBD1. The trim removed 6 bases at V and 5 bases at J, leaving 7 bases unmatched. CDR1 and CDR2 (germline): KGHSH, LQKENI. This CDR3 spans 15 amino acids. CDR3 region: CASSPRDRNNSPLHF. Written as DNA, the CDR3 is TGTGCCAGCTCCCCGAGGGACAGAAATAATTCACCCCTCCACTTT.

The chain employs TRBV9 and TRBJ2-2; no firm D call. With 3 bases removed from V and 7 bases from J, the gap between germline ends came to 7 bases. The CDR3 length is 12 residues. The germline CDR1 and CDR2 sequences are SGDLS and YYNGEE. DNA of the CDR3: TGTGCCAGCAGCGAGACCGTCGGGGAGCTGTTTTTT. Its translation is CASSETVGELFF.

This clonotype has just one count. The chain links TRBV7-6 to TRBJ2-3; maybe TRBD1 (5 bases). Germline V CDR1 and CDR2: SGHVS, FNYEAQ. Trimming cost V 1 base and J 2 bases, with 10 bases left between them. CDR3 size: 15 residues. The CDR3 DNA follows: TGTGCCAGCAGCTTAGAGACAGAGTCCACAGATACGCAGTATTTT. Its translation: CASSLETESTDTQYF.

This clonotype occurred once. This chain links TRBV15 with TRBJ2-3; 7 nucleotides agree with TRBD1. Germline assignment: CDR1 LNHNV and CDR2 YYDKDF (reference sequence). The junction had 7 bases not matched to a gene; V was cut back by 1 base and J by 0 bases. There are 17 residues in the CDR3. The DNA for the CDR3 is TGTGCCACCAGCAGAGGTGCGACAGGGAGAAGCACAGATACGCAGTATTTT. Amino acid sequence: CATSRGATGRSTDTQYF.

The chain recombines TRBV27 with TRBJ2-2; D may be TRBD1 (6 bases). There are 13 residues in the CDR3. Trimming cost V 8 bases and J 8 bases, with 15 bases left between them. Germline loops: CDR1 MNHEY, CDR2 SMNVEV (reference sequence). This chain's CDR3 is CASRDSGEGELFF. The CDR3 nucleotides are TGTGCCAGCCGAGACTCAGGGGAAGGGGAGCTGTTTTTT.

The J gene is TRBJ2-1, the V gene TRBV30, with TRBD1 matching 11 bases. The CDR3 runs to 14 residues. CDR1 GTSNPN and CDR2 SVGIG come from the germline V gene (reference sequence). J lost 6 bases, V lost 5 bases, and 6 bases had no gene match. CDR3 in DNA: TGTGCCTGGGCTCCGGGACAGGGGGTCAATGAGCAGTTCTTC. Translated: CAWAPGQGVNEQFF.

J is TRBJ1-2 and V is TRBV30; no firm D call. Trimming pared 5 bases from V and 2 bases from J, leaving 9 bases between. CDR3 length equals 12 residues. Looked up from germline, CDR1 is GTSNPN and CDR2 is SVGIG (reference sequence). CDR3 loop: CAWSMGNYGYTF. CDR3 nucleotide sequence: TGTGCCTGGTCTATGGGGAACTATGGCTACACCTTC. Combining the CDR3 with reference TRBV30 and TRBJ1-2 gives the whole variable domain SQTIHQWPATLVQPVGSPLSLECTVEGTSNPNLYWYRQAAGRGLQLLFYSVGIGQISSEVPQNLSASRPQDRQFILSSKKLLLSDSGFYLCAWSMGNYGYTFGSGTRLTVV.

V is TRBV4-2 and J is TRBJ1-5; D may be TRBD1 (5 bases). CDR3 length: 15 residues. The V end lost 1 base, the J end lost 0 bases, and 7 bases lay between the germline ends. CDR1 LGHNA and CDR2 YNFKEQ come from the germline V gene. The CDR3 here is CASSQVQGSNQPQHF. DNA of the CDR3: TGTGCCAGCAGCCAAGTCCAGGGTAGCAATCAGCCCCAGCATTTT.

The chain recombines TRBV5-1 with TRBJ2-6; perhaps D is TRBD1 or TRBD2 (5 bases each). CDR1 and CDR2 from the germline V gene are SGHRS and YFSETQ. The length of the CDR3 is 14 residues. Trimming removed 9 bases at V and 4 bases at J, with 14 bases between. In nucleotides, the CDR3 is TGCGCCACCAGAGGGGACCCAGGGGCCAACGTCCTGACTTTC. This translates into CATRGDPGANVLTF. Complete variable domain (other parts from reference TRBV5-1 and TRBJ2-6): KAGVTQTPRYLIKTRGQQVTLSCSPISGHRSVSWYQQTPGQGLQFLFEYFSETQRNKGNFPGRFSGRQFSNSRSEMNVSTLELGDSALYLCATRGDPGANVLTFGAGSRLTVL.

The gene calls are TRBV7-9 and TRBJ1-1; no firm D call. In germline, CDR1 is SEHNR, CDR2 FQNEAQ (reference sequence). V lost 2 bases, J lost 8 bases, and 6 bases lay in between. The length of the CDR3 is 11 residues. The CDR3 coding sequence is TGTGCCAGCAGCTTATCGTTCGAAGCTTTCTTT. Amino acid sequence: CASSLSFEAFF.

This chain uses TRBV6-5 with TRBJ2-3; D not resolved. The V and J ends lost 0 bases and 3 bases respectively, with 10 bases between them. CDR1 is MNHEY, CDR2 SVGAGI, per germline. The CDR3 runs 15 residues. The CDR3 sequence: CASSYSGELTDTQYF. DNA of the CDR3: TGTGCCAGCAGTTACTCGGGTGAACTAACAGATACGCAGTATTTT.

The chain is built from TRBV7-9 and TRBJ2-6; D remains unclear. The V and J ends lost 2 bases and 0 bases respectively, with 17 bases between them. This CDR3 has 19 residues. Germline assignment: CDR1 SEHNR and CDR2 FQNEAQ (reference sequence). The CDR3 DNA is TGTGCCAGCAGCTTATATGGCGCAAGGCAACCCTCTGGGGCCAACGTCCTGACTTTC. Protein sequence: CASSLYGARQPSGANVLTF.